This T cell receptor (beta chain) was obtained from a study of early T cells in non-severe SARS-CoV-2 infection. Background on the study: The sequenced material was bulk RNA from unsorted whole blood, and its chains were unpaired. Study observations and caveats: Missing private and CD4 specificities, VDJdb matching favored anti-spike CD8 responses.

Germline V gene data show CDR1 as MNHEY and CDR2 as SVGEGT. The CDR3 is 14 residues long. V was shortened by 7 bases and J by 3 bases, with 13 bases between the two germline ends. As to this clonotype: Its specificity is unknown.

The TCR library protocol attached unique molecular identifiers to the individual cDNA molecules. From the 5' RACE reads, TCRdb called clonotypes with MiXCR, one entry per CDR3 protein. The sample shows 95,000 to 110,000 distinct CDR3 sequences, 11% of them seen only once. What was sequenced was whole blood. The source of this sequence is an adult who was a healthcare worker with PCR-confirmed SARS-CoV-2 infection or an uninfected control (not recorded which). V is TRBV6-2 or TRBV6-3 and J is TRBJ1-5; perhaps TRBD1 as D (5 bases). The CDR3 loop reads CASTIQGLNQPQHF. CDR3 sequence (DNA): TGTGCCAGCACTATCCAGGGTCTCAATCAGCCCCAGCATTTT.